The 29 T cell receptor beta chains in this list originate from one sample, sequenced in a study of cytomegalovirus exposure and HLA in healthy donors. PCR primers comprised 60 Vbeta and 13 Jbeta primers. Libraries were prepared by immunoSEQ multiplex PCR; TCRdb keeps only in-frame clonotypes and omits some of them. This table has hundreds of thousands of clones, 75% to 80% appearing once. The sample consisted of PBMCs. The receptors here all came from a male donor in good health and CMV-seronegative.

This clone was observed a few times. The chain employs TRBV5-1 and TRBJ2-6, with TRBD1 as a possible D gene (6 bases). In germline, CDR1 is SGHRS, CDR2 YFSETQ. Deletions cut 0 bases from V and 1 base from J, with 17 bases between. This CDR3 comprises 19 residues. The CDR3 coding sequence is TGCGCCAGCAGCTTGGCCTTGAGGACAGTGATTTCTGGGGCCAACGTCCTGACTTTC. As protein: CASSLALRTVISGANVLTF. Full variable domain (rest looked up from reference TRBV5-1 and TRBJ2-6): KAGVTQTPRYLIKTRGQQVTLSCSPISGHRSVSWYQQTPGQGLQFLFEYFSETQRNKGNFPGRFSGRQFSNSRSEMNVSTLELGDSALYLCASSLALRTVISGANVLTFGAGSRLTVL.

This sequence joins TRBV4-1 and TRBJ2-7, with TRBD1 as a possible D gene (5 bases). Germline CDR1 is MGHRA and CDR2 is YSYEKL. The CDR3 contains 16 residues. The V end lost 0 bases, the J end lost 5 bases, and 17 bases lay between the germline ends. The CDR3 DNA sequence: TGCGCCAGCAGCCAAGATGGTAACCCGCCGACAGACGAGCAGTACTTC. Translating it yields CASSQDGNPPTDEQYF.

This clone appeared a few times. The rearrangement joins TRBV5-6 to TRBJ1-5, with TRBD1 as a possible D gene (5 bases). The CDR3 spans 15 residues. The V gene's germline CDR1 is SGHDT and CDR2 YYEEEE. V gave up 4 bases and J gave up 4 bases, with 15 bases separating them. The CDR3 reads CASSPSSSGNQPQHF. The CDR3 DNA sequence: TGTGCCAGCAGCCCTTCATCCTCAGGGAATCAGCCCCAGCATTTT.

The chain employs TRBV4-2 and TRBJ2-2, with D maybe TRBD2 (7 bases). V was trimmed by 0 bases and J by 1 base, leaving 18 bases between them. This CDR3 has 19 amino acids. From germline, CDR1 is LGHNA and CDR2 YNFKEQ. CDR3 sequence reads: CASSQEGGRRTWNTGELFF. CDR3 nucleotide sequence: TGTGCCAGCAGCCAAGAGGGGGGGCGTAGGACGTGGAACACCGGGGAGCTGTTTTTT.

This clone has a single count. In the same sample, other DNA sequences code for this CDR3. This chain uses TRBV27 with TRBJ2-2, with unresolved D. Germline V gene data show CDR1 as MNHEY and CDR2 as SMNVEV (reference sequence). This CDR3 has 12 amino acids. V shed 6 bases and J shed 6 bases, with 8 bases lying between them. The CDR3 loop is CASSLSSGELFF. In DNA form, the CDR3 reads TGTGCCAGCAGCCTATCTTCCGGGGAGCTGTTTTTT.

This clone appeared once. The chain uses TRBV9 and TRBJ1-4; 7 bases align to TRBD1. This CDR3 is 15 amino acids long. V lost 4 bases and J lost 4; bases outside the gene matches: 7. The germline V gene encodes CDR1 SGDLS and CDR2 YYNGEE. As DNA, the CDR3 is TGTGCCAGCAGCACCCAGGGACAGATTAATGAAAAACTGTTTTTT. This encodes CASSTQGQINEKLFF.

The chain links TRBV5-1 to TRBJ2-3; D is perhaps TRBD1 (6 bases). The germline CDR1 and CDR2 sequences are SGHRS and YFSETQ. The CDR3 length is 13 residues. Trimming shortened V by 2 bases and J by 6 bases, and 10 bases separated the two germline ends. The CDR3 region has the DNA TGCGCCAGCAGCTTACAGGGTTCGGATACGCAGTATTTT. This codes for CASSLQGSDTQYF.

The gene calls are TRBV11-3 and TRBJ2-5, with D perhaps TRBD2 (6 bases). The germline gives CDR1 SGHNT, CDR2 YENEEA. Trimming took 2 bases from V and 4 from J, leaving 11 bases between them. The CDR3 totals 14 residues. The CDR3 region has the DNA TGTGCCAGCAGCTTACGCGGGAAAGGAGAGACCCAGTACTTC. Translation: CASSLRGKGETQYF.

This clone was counted only a few times. The rearrangement links TRBV27 to TRBJ1-1, with 7 bases matching TRBD1. Germline values: CDR1 MNHEY, CDR2 SMNVEV (reference sequence). J gave up 1 base and V 8 bases, and 7 bases lay outside the gene matches. This CDR3 has 14 amino acids. CDR3 protein: CASVQGTGNTEAFF. The CDR3 nucleotides read TGTGCCAGCGTACAGGGGACGGGGAACACTGAAGCTTTCTTT.

The chain has TRBV28 and TRBJ2-7; 8 positions agree with TRBD2. CDR1 is MDHEN, CDR2 SYDVKM, per germline. This CDR3 comprises 15 residues. V lost 5 bases, J lost 2 bases, and 8 bases stayed unmatched. The CDR3: CASSPPGSGAYEQYF. CDR3 DNA: TGTGCCAGCAGTCCCCCGGGTAGCGGGGCCTACGAGCAGTACTTC.

This clone was counted between two and nine times. The J gene is TRBJ1-2, the V gene TRBV4-3; D ambiguous. V lost 0 bases to trimming and J lost 4 bases, with 15 bases between them. The CDR3 is 16 amino acids. Germline values: CDR1 LGHNA, CDR2 YSLEER. The CDR3 sequence is CASSQDLREDLYGYTF. The DNA for the CDR3 is TGCGCCAGCAGCCAAGATCTGAGGGAGGACCTCTATGGCTACACCTTC.

The chain carries TRBV6-6 and TRBJ2-2, with 9 bases aligning to TRBD1. The germline gives CDR1 MNHNY, CDR2 SVGAGI (reference sequence). This CDR3 region has 15 residues. The J segment lost 2 bases and the V segment lost 6 bases, leaving 4 bases of the junction unmatched. CDR3 in DNA: TGTGCCAGCAGCATGGACAGGGGAAACACCGGGGAGCTGTTTTTT. Its translation: CASSMDRGNTGELFF.

The chain employs TRBV5-1 and TRBJ2-1; 7 bases map to TRBD2. The CDR3 length is 12 residues. Trimming cost V 5 bases and J 4 bases; bases outside gene matches: 0. In germline, CDR1 is SGHRS, CDR2 YFSETQ. In nucleotides, the CDR3 is TGCGCCAGCAGTAGCGGGTACAATGAGCAGTTCTTC. Protein: CASSSGYNEQFF.

The chain has TRBV6-5 and TRBJ2-1; no clear D gene. Per germline, CDR1 MNHEY and CDR2 SVGAGI. The CDR3 is made up of 12 amino acids. Trimming pared 0 bases from V and 9 bases from J, leaving 6 bases between. This chain's CDR3 is CASSYSPGEQFF. The CDR3 DNA sequence: TGTGCCAGCAGTTACTCCCCCGGTGAGCAGTTCTTC.

The chain joins TRBV5-4 to TRBJ2-4, with TRBD1 matching over 8 bases. The CDR3 length is 15 residues. The trim removed 4 bases at V and 0 bases at J, leaving 3 bases unmatched. CDR1 SGHNT and CDR2 YYREEE come from the germline V gene (reference sequence). CDR3 nucleotides: TGTGCCAGCAGCCAGGACAGGGTAGCCAAAAACATTCAGTACTTC. Encoded protein: CASSQDRVAKNIQYF. Filled out from reference TRBV5-4 and TRBJ2-4, the complete variable domain reads ETGVTQSPTHLIKTRGQQVTLRCSSQSGHNTVSWYQQALGQGPQFIFQYYREEENGRGNFPPRFSGLQFPNYSSELNVNALELDDSALYLCASSQDRVAKNIQYFGAGTRLSVL.

The V gene is TRBV19, the J gene TRBJ2-7; D not certain. V shed 3 bases and J shed 4 bases, with 13 bases lying between them. The CDR3 is made up of 14 amino acids. CDR1 LNHDA and CDR2 SQIVND come from the germline V gene (reference sequence). The CDR3 DNA follows: TGTGCCAGTAGTATTTACAGCCAAGATTACGAGCAGTACTTC. This encodes CASSIYSQDYEQYF.

This clone appeared once. The gene calls are TRBV18 and TRBJ2-1; 11 bases line up with TRBD2. The CDR3 loop spans 15 amino acids. With V trimmed by 4 bases and J by 4 bases, 3 bases remained unmatched. Germline loops: CDR1 KGHSH, CDR2 LQKENI. The CDR3: CASSQTSGEYNEQFF. DNA of the CDR3: TGTGCCAGCTCACAGACTAGCGGGGAGTACAATGAGCAGTTCTTC.

The CDR3 here is CSVGTGWGYEQYF. CDR3 nucleotides: TGCAGCGTTGGGACAGGGTGGGGCTACGAGCAGTACTTC. This sequence joins TRBV29-1 and TRBJ2-7; 8 nucleotides agree with TRBD1. V trimming: 4 bases; J trimming: 3 bases; junction bases outside the gene matches: 5. The CDR3 loop spans 13 amino acids. CDR1 and CDR2 from the germline V gene are SQVTM and ANQGSEA.

The chain uses TRBV7-8 and TRBJ2-7; 9 bases map to TRBD1. Germline trimming cut 4 bases from V and 0 bases from J; bases unmatched to any gene: 7. Per the germline V gene, CDR1 is SGHVS and CDR2 is FQNEAQ. This CDR3 contains 16 residues. Written as DNA, the CDR3 is TGTGCCAGCAGCTCCCTTCGGGACAGGGTCTCCTACGAGCAGTACTTC. Its translation: CASSSLRDRVSYEQYF.

V gene TRBV7-3 combines with J gene TRBJ2-2; 10 nucleotides match TRBD2. CDR3 length: 16 amino acids. After removal of 5 bases from V and 7 bases from J, the junction contained 10 bases not matched to a gene. The V gene's germline CDR1 is SGHTA and CDR2 FQGTGA. CDR3 DNA: TGTGCCAGCAGCCCTAGCGGGGGCCCGGGTGTCGGGGAGCTGTTTTTT. Protein sequence: CASSPSGGPGVGELFF. The full variable domain, rest sourced from reference TRBV7-3 and TRBJ2-2, is GAGVSQTPSNKVTEKGKYVELRCDPISGHTALYWYRQSLGQGPEFLIYFQGTGAADDSGLPNDRFFAVRPEGSVSTLKIQRTERGDSAVYLCASSPSGGPGVGELFFGEGSRLTVL.

The rearrangement links TRBV5-6 to TRBJ1-6; TRBD1 might be the D (6 bases). CDR1 SGHDT and CDR2 YYEEEE come from the germline V gene. V gave up 5 bases and J gave up 8 bases, with 20 bases separating them. The CDR3 is 16 amino acids. The CDR3 sequence is CASRGRGAQEDSPLHF. DNA of the CDR3: TGTGCCAGCAGGGGGCGGGGGGCTCAAGAGGATTCACCCCTCCACTTT.

The chain couples TRBV28 to TRBJ1-6; TRBD1 aligns across 9 bases. There are 15 residues in the CDR3. Per germline, CDR1 MDHEN and CDR2 SYDVKM. J gave up 9 bases and V 6 bases, and 9 bases lay outside the gene matches. CDR3 bases: TGTGCCAGCAGCCCAACGGACAGGGGTGTTTCACCCCTCCACTTT. Its protein is CASSPTDRGVSPLHF.

The chain joins TRBV9 to TRBJ2-2; D gene uncertain. The germline V gene has CDR1 SGDLS and CDR2 YYNGEE. V gave up 0 bases and J gave up 10 bases, with 19 bases separating them. This CDR3 is 16 amino acids long. CDR3 sequence reads: CASSVGSSNLVEELFF. The CDR3 DNA follows: TGTGCCAGCAGCGTAGGTTCCAGTAATCTCGTCGAGGAGCTGTTTTTT.

The chain combines TRBV6-6 with TRBJ2-3; 7 nucleotides agree with TRBD1. The germline gives CDR1 MNHNY, CDR2 SVGAGI (reference sequence). Trimming cost V 5 bases and J 2 bases; bases outside gene matches: 7. The CDR3 loop spans 15 amino acids. CDR3 nucleotides: TGTGCCAGCAGTGGATTGGGACAGTACACAGATACGCAGTATTTT. Its protein is CASSGLGQYTDTQYF.

The chain joins TRBV7-9 to TRBJ2-1; unclear D gene. Germline-derived CDR1 and CDR2 are SEHNR and FQNEAQ (reference sequence). The CDR3 consists of 12 residues. Trimming stripped 0 bases from V and 6 bases from J, with 3 bases between. The CDR3 loop is CASSLASNEQFF. The CDR3 DNA follows: TGTGCCAGCAGCTTAGCCAGCAATGAGCAGTTCTTC.

The V call is TRBV2, the J call TRBJ2-1; no firm D call. V was trimmed by 3 bases and J by 1 base, leaving 10 bases between them. Germline V gene data show CDR1 as SNHLY and CDR2 as FYNNEI. The CDR3 is 15 residues long. The CDR3 sequence: CASSDDNVSYNEQFF. The CDR3 DNA follows: TGTGCCAGCAGTGACGACAACGTATCCTACAATGAGCAGTTCTTC.

This clone was seen just once. The rearrangement joins TRBV6-5 to TRBJ1-1; tentatively, D is TRBD1 (5 bases). V gave up 2 bases and J gave up 2 bases, with 12 bases separating them. Per germline, CDR1 MNHEY and CDR2 SVGAGI. This CDR3 has 15 amino acids. The CDR3: CASSYAGQRNTEAFF. The CDR3 DNA is TGTGCCAGCAGTTACGCAGGACAAAGAAACACTGAAGCTTTCTTT.

Turning to this clone: The junction departs from germline at one end; a sequencing error may be responsible. The chain employs TRBV7-9 and TRBJ2-1; TRBD2 agrees at 13 bases. The germline V gene has CDR1 SEHNR and CDR2 FQNEAQ (reference sequence). The CDR3 is 15 amino acids. This chain's CDR3 is CSSSLGLAGLNEQFF. In nucleotides, the CDR3 is TGTTCCAGCAGCTTGGGACTAGCGGGATTGAATGAGCAGTTCTTC.

The chain employs TRBV6-5 and TRBJ2-1, with no clear D. Germline V gene lookup returns CDR1 MNHEY and CDR2 SVGAGI. The CDR3 covers 14 residues. Trimming took off 6 bases at V and 7 bases at J, with 16 bases between the two ends. The CDR3 spells CASSPLTKWNEQFF. CDR3 nucleotide sequence: TGTGCCAGCAGCCCTTTGACAAAGTGGAATGAGCAGTTCTTC.